These 8 T cell receptor beta chains originate from one sample sequenced in a study of human T cells and chemical hapten exposure. Time point reported: patch test 1, 2 weeks after DPC sensitization. Treatment in this sample: therapeutic diphenylcyclopropenone sensitization with weekly scalp DPC. One entry per CDR3 protein results from TCRdb running MiXCR on the RACE reads. Found here are some 110,000 distinct CDR3 sequences, 12% of them singletons; the top ten hold approximately 1.4%. Material: whole blood, obtained in connection with sensitization to the hapten diphenylcyclopropenone (DPC). The source of these receptors is a woman in her fifties or sixties with alopecia areata. Some clones in this sample may be carry-over from other donors' samples.

This clonotype came up a few times. The chain combines TRBV7-2 with TRBJ2-3; a possible D gene is TRBD1 (6 bases). Germline values: CDR1 SGHTA, CDR2 FQGNSA. CDR3 length equals 14 residues. Trimming removed 4 bases from V and 5 bases from J, with 13 bases in between. The CDR3 DNA reads as TGTGCCAGCAGCTCAACGCGAGGGGGAGATACGCAGTATTTT. This sequence encodes CASSSTRGGDTQYF.

At least ten counts were recorded for this clonotype. The J gene is TRBJ2-5, the V gene TRBV12-3 or TRBV12-4, with TRBD2 matching 9 bases. This CDR3 has 17 residues. J was trimmed by 5 bases and V by 6 bases; bases with no gene match: 16. The CDR3 loop is CASRPADGTSLTETQYF. The CDR3 DNA sequence: TGTGCCAGCAGACCCGCCGACGGGACTAGCTTAACCGAGACCCAGTACTTC.

The chain uses TRBV7-7 and TRBJ2-1; the D is unclear. CDR3 length: 13 amino acids. V was shortened by 5 bases and J by 6 bases, with 11 bases between the two germline ends. Germline CDR1 SSHAT, CDR2 FNYEAQ (reference sequence). The chain's CDR3 is CASSPSPGNEQFF. The CDR3 bases are TGTGCCAGCAGCCCGTCCCCGGGCAATGAGCAGTTCTTC. Full variable domain (remainder filled in from reference TRBV7-7 and TRBJ2-1): GAGVSQSPRYKVTKRGQDVTLRCDPISSHATLYWYQQALGQGPEFLTYFNYEAQPDKSGLPSDRFSAERPEGSISTLTIQRTEQRDSAMYRCASSPSPGNEQFFGPGTRLTVL.

The J gene is TRBJ1-4, the V gene TRBV6-6; no reliable D call. Germline loops: CDR1 MNHNY, CDR2 SVGAGI (reference sequence). This CDR3 has 13 amino acids. V lost 6 bases and J 4 bases, leaving 9 bases between the germline ends. The CDR3: CASSRAVNEKLFF. CDR3 in DNA: TGTGCCAGCAGCCGGGCCGTTAATGAAAAACTGTTTTTT.

The table lists this clonotype with many counts. This chain links TRBV5-1 with TRBJ2-7; no clear D. V gave up 5 bases and J gave up 2 bases, with 11 bases separating them. Germline CDR1 is SGHRS and CDR2 is YFSETQ. The CDR3 runs to 13 residues. The CDR3 nucleotides read TGCGCCAGCAGTGCATATGCGACCTACGAGCAGTACTTC. Its protein product is CASSAYATYEQYF.

V gene TRBV28 combines with J gene TRBJ2-4; D might be TRBD1 or TRBD2, each matching 6 bases. Germline V gives CDR1 MDHEN, CDR2 SYDVKM. Trimming removed 4 bases from V and 0 bases from J, with 19 bases in between. The CDR3 runs 18 residues. CDR3 in amino acids: CASSWGAGRDPAKNIQYF. The CDR3 coding sequence is TGTGCCAGCAGTTGGGGGGCGGGACGGGATCCAGCCAAAAACATTCAGTACTTC.

This chain connects TRBV2 to TRBJ2-2; 14 nucleotides align to TRBD2. Germline values: CDR1 SNHLY, CDR2 FYNNEI. Trimming at V came to 8 bases and at J to 0 bases, leaving 2 bases not matched to a gene. The CDR3 extends over 16 amino acids. The CDR3 DNA reads TGTGCCAGCCTGGGACTAGCGGGAGCGAACACCGGGGAGCTGTTTTTT. It translates to CASLGLAGANTGELFF.

This clonotype showed up many times. As DNA, the CDR3 is TGTGCCAGCAGCCCCGATAGGGGAAAGGCCGAGCAGTACTTC. Translating gives CASSPDRGKAEQYF. V usage is TRBV7-2 and J usage is TRBJ2-7, with D perhaps matching TRBD1 (5 bases). With 5 bases removed from V and 6 bases from J, the gap between germline ends came to 17 bases. Germline CDR1 reads SGHTA; CDR2 reads FQGNSA. The CDR3 runs 14 residues.